This TCR beta chain comes out of a study of blood T cell repertoires in COVID-19. Study background: PBMCs, B-cell-depleted T cells, or T cells were the source of the cDNA or gDNA that made up the material.

In the original processing: Cell counts per sample came from amplifying reference gene primers. The method was immunoSEQ multiplex PCR; TCRdb's version includes in-frame clones alone and lacks a portion of them. The V and J calls and clone size come from that table; D and trimming were worked out from the DNA. The sample gives around 300,000 clones, approximately 85% of which show up once; 11% is in the top ten. Germline CDR1 reads MNHEY; CDR2 reads SMNVEV (reference sequence). This CDR3 region has 16 residues. Unmatched junction bases numbered 6, after V lost 3 bases and J lost 1 base. Sequenced: peripheral blood. The sequence derives from a woman aged 70-85 years with acute or convalescent COVID-19. V gene TRBV27 combines with J gene TRBJ2-7, with TRBD2 matching over 10 bases. The CDR3 spells CASSFRPTSGSYEQYF. CDR3 nucleotides: TGTGCCAGCAGTTTCCGACCGACTAGCGGGTCCTACGAGCAGTACTTC.